This TCR beta chain was found in a study of CD8 T cells in Susac syndrome. The germline V gene has CDR1 SQVTM and CDR2 ANQGSEA. The CDR3 length is 18 residues. The junction had 18 bases not matched to a gene; V was cut back by 6 bases and J by 0 bases. Random hexamers primed reverse transcription of about 0.45 to 1 ug RNA. Amplification of TCR beta CDR3 across 54 Vbeta and 13 Jbeta was performed with immunoSEQ multiplex PCR. TCRdb used MiXCR to reprocess the immunoSEQ multiplex PCR reads, holding one entry per CDR3 protein. The sample shows roughly 330,000 distinct CDR3 sequences, roughly 94% of them seen only once.

The sequence was obtained from a human donor with multiple sclerosis. This rearrangement joins TRBV29-1 to TRBJ1-1, with 8 positions matching TRBD1. Sequences were obtained from CD4+ T cells from PBMCs. CDR3 DNA sequence: TGCAGCGTGGCGGGGTCCCAGGGGGCGCGACGATTGAACACTGAAGCTTTCTTT. Translated: CSVAGSQGARRLNTEAFF.